The rows below give T cell receptor beta chains drawn from one sample of a study of regulatory T cells in long-lasting Graves disease. A single record per CDR3 protein comes from TCRdb applying MiXCR to the multiplex PCR reads. The repertoire includes around 470,000 distinct CDR3 sequences, about 15% of them detected once, and approximately 15% sits in the top ten. These records were also assigned to another study, of T cells in Graves' hyperthyroidism and ophthalmopathy.

Sequences were derived from peripheral blood mononuclear cells (PBMCs), sampled at new diagnosis, from a patient treated with antithyroid drugs. The receptors were sampled from a woman aged 45 to 65 with Graves disease. Each CDR3 is given with its conserved first and last residue. Each record gives: J gene, clone size, D gene, V gene, CDR3 DNA, CDR3 protein. D genes are given only for firm matches. Clone sizes are shown as once, few or many counts, or a class when the clone is expanded.

j_call: TRBJ1-5; clone_size: few; d_call: TRBD1; v_call: TRBV29-1; cdr3_nt: TGCAGCGTTGGGACGACAGGGAGCAATCAGCCCCAGCATTTT; cdr3_aa: CSVGTTGSNQPQHF
j_call: TRBJ2-4; clone_size: many; d_call: -; v_call: TRBV7-8; cdr3_nt: TGTGCCAGCAGCTCCGGGCCCTCAGGGGCCTTCACCTTTCTAGCCAAAAACATTCAGTACTTC; cdr3_aa: CASSSGPSGAFTFLAKNIQYF
j_call: TRBJ2-1; clone_size: many; d_call: -; v_call: TRBV27; cdr3_nt: TGTGCCAGCAGTTTATCGGCGGACTATATCAGCTCCTACAATGAGCAGTTCTTC; cdr3_aa: CASSLSADYISSYNEQFF
j_call: TRBJ2-7; clone_size: many; d_call: TRBD1; v_call: TRBV20-1; cdr3_nt: TGCAGTGCTAGAGGTTGGGTTACGGCCGGGACAGCAAAATCCTACGAGCAGTACTTC; cdr3_aa: CSARGWVTAGTAKSYEQYF
j_call: TRBJ1-1; clone_size: many; d_call: -; v_call: TRBV9; cdr3_nt: TGTGCCAGCAGCCGTGACCTGAACACTGAAGCTTTCTTT; cdr3_aa: CASSRDLNTEAFF
j_call: TRBJ2-5; clone_size: few; d_call: -; v_call: TRBV25-1; cdr3_nt: TGTGCCAGCAGTGATCGACTTACAGCCCAAGAGACCCAGTACTTC; cdr3_aa: CASSDRLTAQETQYF
j_call: TRBJ1-1; clone_size: few; d_call: -; v_call: TRBV29-1; cdr3_nt: TGCAGCGTTGAATTCGGGGGCGCTACGGCTTTCTTT; cdr3_aa: CSVEFGGATAFF
j_call: TRBJ2-7; clone_size: many; d_call: -; v_call: TRBV7-4; cdr3_nt: TGTGCCAGCAGCTTACATCCGGGAAGAGGGGTTCGGCGGGGTTGCGAGCAGTACTTC; cdr3_aa: CASSLHPGRGVRRGCEQYF
j_call: TRBJ1-1; clone_size: many; d_call: -; v_call: TRBV6-1; cdr3_nt: TGTGCCAGCAGTAGTTACGAAAACCGGAGGAACACTGAAGCTTTCTTT; cdr3_aa: CASSSYENRRNTEAFF
j_call: TRBJ1-6; clone_size: many; d_call: -; v_call: TRBV29-1; cdr3_nt: TGCAGCACGGGACCGCTGAGGATCCTCTCCTATAATTCACCCCTCCACTTT; cdr3_aa: CSTGPLRILSYNSPLHF
j_call: TRBJ2-2; clone_size: many; d_call: TRBD2; v_call: TRBV27; cdr3_nt: TGTGCCAGCAGTCTCCTAGCGGGAGGGCCCGGGGAGCTGTTTTTT; cdr3_aa: CASSLLAGGPGELFF
j_call: TRBJ2-1; clone_size: many; d_call: -; v_call: TRBV10-3; cdr3_nt: TGTGCCATCAGTGAGTCGAGGTCAGCTGAGCAGTTCTTC; cdr3_aa: CAISESRSAEQFF
j_call: TRBJ2-7; clone_size: many; d_call: -; v_call: TRBV11-2; cdr3_nt: TGTGCCAGCAGCTTAGGCGCGGCGAGTGCCTACGAGCAGTACTTC; cdr3_aa: CASSLGAASAYEQYF
j_call: TRBJ2-1; clone_size: many; d_call: TRBD2; v_call: TRBV7-9; cdr3_nt: TGCGCCAGCAGTCCGACTAGCGGGACATACAATGAGCAGTTCTTC; cdr3_aa: CASSPTSGTYNEQFF
j_call: TRBJ2-7; clone_size: many; d_call: -; v_call: TRBV30; cdr3_nt: TGTGCCTGGGCCGGGGACGTCTACGAGCAGTACTTC; cdr3_aa: CAWAGDVYEQYF